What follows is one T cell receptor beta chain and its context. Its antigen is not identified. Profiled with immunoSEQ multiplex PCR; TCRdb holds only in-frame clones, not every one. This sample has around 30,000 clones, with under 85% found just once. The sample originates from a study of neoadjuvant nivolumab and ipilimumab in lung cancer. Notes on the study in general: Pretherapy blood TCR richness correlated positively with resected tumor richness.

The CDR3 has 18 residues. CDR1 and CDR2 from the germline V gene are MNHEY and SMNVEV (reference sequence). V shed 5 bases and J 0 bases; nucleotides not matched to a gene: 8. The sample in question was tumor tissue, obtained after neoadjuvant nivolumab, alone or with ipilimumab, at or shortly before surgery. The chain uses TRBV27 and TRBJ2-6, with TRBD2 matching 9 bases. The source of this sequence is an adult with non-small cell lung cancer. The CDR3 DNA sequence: TGTGCCAGCAGTCGCCTGACTAGCGGAAACTCTGGGGCCAACGTCCTGACTTTC. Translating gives CASSRLTSGNSGANVLTF. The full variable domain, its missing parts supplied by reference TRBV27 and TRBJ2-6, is EAQVTQNPRYLITVTGKKLTVTCSQNMNHEYMSWYRQDPGLGLRQIYYSMNVEVTDKGDVPEGYKVSRKEKRNFPLILESPSPNQTSLYFCASSRLTSGNSGANVLTFGAGSRLTVL.